These T cell receptor beta chains were read from a single sample in a study of lymphopenia after photon versus proton radiotherapy. The method was immunoSEQ multiplex PCR; TCRdb's version includes in-frame clones alone and lacks a portion of them. Of about 68,000 clones listed, roughly 88% are singletons. Sequencing used peripheral blood, obtained from a patient treated with photon-based radiotherapy. The receptors come from an older woman with pancreatic cancer. Each CDR3 is given with its conserved first and last residue. D genes are given only for firm matches. Clone sizes are given selectively: once, few, many, or a class where the clone is expanded.

TRBV7-2	-	-	TRBJ1-2	CASSLVGADTRVYGYTF	TGTGCCAGCAGCTTAGTAGGGGCAGACACCAGGGTCTATGGCTACACCTTC
TRBV9	TRBD2	-	TRBJ2-3	CASSLRVAGPDTQYF	TGTGCCAGCAGCCTAAGGGTAGCGGGACCGGATACGCAGTATTTT
TRBV7-2	-	once	TRBJ1-3	CASSLIRSGNTIYF	TGTGCCAGCAGTCTCATACGCTCTGGAAACACCATATATTTT
TRBV4-1	TRBD1	-	TRBJ2-7	CASSQWTGPSYEQYF	TGCGCCAGCAGCCAGTGGACAGGGCCTTCCTACGAGCAGTACTTC
TRBV27	TRBD1	-	TRBJ1-2	CASSLRRTGLLAYGYTF	TGTGCCAGCAGTTTACGCCGGACAGGGCTGCTTGCCTATGGCTACACCTTC
TRBV5-1	-	-	TRBJ2-1	CASSSAGWNEQFF	TGCGCCAGCAGCTCGGCAGGGTGGAATGAGCAGTTCTTC
TRBV29-1	-	-	TRBJ2-1	CSVGPGYNEQFF	TGCAGCGTTGGCCCCGGGTACAATGAGCAGTTCTTC
TRBV28	-	once	TRBJ1-1	CASSFLQQGNTEAFF	TGTGCCAGCAGTTTCCTTCAACAGGGAAACACTGAAGCTTTCTTT
TRBV7-9	TRBD2	-	TRBJ2-1	CASSLVVSGSGEQFF	TGTGCCAGCAGCTTAGTGGTTAGCGGGAGTGGTGAGCAGTTCTTC
TRBV7-2	-	once	TRBJ2-3	CASSLGPTSTDTQYF	TGTGCCAGCAGCTTAGGCCCGACTAGCACAGATACGCAGTATTTT
TRBV11-2	TRBD2	once	TRBJ2-3	CASSSRLAGADTQYF	TGTGCCAGCAGCTCAAGACTAGCGGGAGCAGATACGCAGTATTTT
TRBV30	-	-	TRBJ2-7	CAWRDALSYEQYF	TGTGCCTGGAGGGACGCCTTGTCCTACGAGCAGTACTTC
TRBV5-1	TRBD1	-	TRBJ1-3	CASRQGAEGNTIYF	TGCGCCAGCCGACAGGGGGCAGAGGGAAACACCATATATTTT
TRBV19	-	-	TRBJ1-2	CASSDRVKAGYTF	TGTGCCAGTAGTGATAGAGTCAAGGCTGGCTACACCTTC
TRBV30	TRBD1	-	TRBJ2-2	CAWEPGQGSPGELFF	TGTGCCTGGGAGCCGGGACAGGGGTCTCCCGGGGAGCTGTTTTTT
TRBV27	TRBD2	-	TRBJ2-1	CASSLLPPLHSGIYNEQFF	TGTGCCAGCAGTTTATTACCACCCCTTCATAGCGGGATATACAATGAGCAGTTCTTC
TRBV28	-	few	TRBJ1-2	CASSLGSLGGNYGYTF	TGTGCCAGCAGTTTAGGATCGCTTGGCGGGAACTATGGCTACACCTTC
TRBV19	TRBD2	-	TRBJ2-4	CASSAFSGSGAIAKNIQYF	TGTGCCAGTAGTGCCTTTAGCGGGAGCGGGGCCATAGCCAAAAACATTCAGTACTTC
TRBV28	-	-	TRBJ1-1	CASSLTTRRAEAFF	TGTGCCAGCAGTTTGACCACGAGGAGGGCTGAAGCTTTCTTT
TRBV15	-	-	TRBJ1-4	CATSRDWGVEKLFF	TGTGCCACCAGCAGAGATTGGGGGGTTGAAAAACTGTTTTTT
TRBV2	-	-	TRBJ2-7	CASTQLANREQYF	TGTGCCAGCACTCAGTTGGCGAATCGGGAGCAGTACTTC
TRBV28	TRBD1	-	TRBJ1-5	CASNRQGSNQPQHF	TGTGCCAGTAACCGACAGGGCAGCAATCAGCCCCAGCATTTT
TRBV11-3	TRBD1	-	TRBJ2-1	CASSPRQGLYNEQFF	TGTGCCAGCAGCCCTCGACAGGGGTTGTACAATGAGCAGTTCTTC
TRBV21-1	-	-	TRBJ2-1	CASSNYQTSSYNEQFF	TGTGCCAGCAGCAACTATCAAACTAGCTCCTACAATGAGCAGTTCTTC
TRBV28	TRBD1	-	TRBJ1-2	CASSLSGQGLQGYTF	TGTGCCAGCAGTTTATCGGGACAGGGACTACAGGGCTACACCTTC
TRBV29-1	-	-	TRBJ1-3	CSVEESGVGNTIYF	TGCAGCGTTGAAGAGAGCGGGGTAGGAAACACCATATATTTT
TRBV6-5	TRBD1	-	TRBJ1-1	CASRGTGQGPEAFF	TGTGCCAGCAGAGGGACAGGTCAGGGCCCTGAAGCTTTCTTT
TRBV7-9	-	-	TRBJ1-4	CASSLASMGEKLFF	TGTGCCAGCAGCTTAGCGAGCATGGGTGAAAAACTGTTTTTT
TRBV5-1	-	-	TRBJ2-2	CASSYDSTTTNTGELFF	TGCGCCAGCAGCTATGACTCCACTACGACGAACACCGGGGAGCTGTTTTTT
TRBV27	TRBD2	-	TRBJ2-1	CASSISPGLAGGPYNEQFF	TGTGCCAGCAGTATATCCCCGGGACTAGCGGGAGGCCCCTACAATGAGCAGTTCTTC
TRBV11-2	-	-	TRBJ2-7	CASSQSFSYEQYF	TGTGCCAGCAGCCAATCCTTCTCCTACGAGCAGTACTTC
TRBV9	-	-	TRBJ2-2	CASSVSSLGTGELFF	TGTGCCAGCTCCGTGAGTAGTTTGGGGACCGGGGAGCTGTTTTTT
TRBV6-5	-	-	TRBJ1-2	CASSFLGYGYTF	TGTGCCAGCAGTTTCCTAGGCTATGGCTACACCTTC
TRBV2	-	-	TRBJ1-4	CASRYRTAATNEKLFF	TGTGCCAGCAGGTATCGGACGGCCGCAACTAATGAAAAACTGTTTTTT
TRBV29-1	TRBD1	-	TRBJ2-7	CSVERTGGSYEQYF	TGCAGCGTTGAAAGGACAGGGGGCTCCTACGAGCAGTACTTC
TRBV6-6	-	-	TRBJ2-3	CASSYSRGAQVDTQYF	TGTGCCAGCAGTTACTCGAGAGGGGCGCAAGTGGATACGCAGTATTTT
TRBV7-9	-	-	TRBJ1-1	CASSFGGVNTEAFF	TGTGCCAGCAGCTTTGGGGGCGTGAACACTGAAGCTTTCTTT
TRBV5-4	-	-	TRBJ2-7	CASSLAVEAEQYF	TGTGCCAGCAGCTTGGCCGTGGAGGCTGAGCAGTACTTC
TRBV5-6	-	-	TRBJ1-5	CASSLGVLKPQHF	TGTGCCAGCAGCTTGGGGGTCCTGAAGCCCCAGCATTTT
TRBV14	-	-	TRBJ2-5	CASSQDSVFHETEETQYF	TGTGCCAGCAGCCAAGACTCGGTATTCCACGAAACGGAAGAGACCCAGTACTTC
TRBV27	TRBD2	once	TRBJ2-1	CASSARLAGTHNEQFF	TGTGCCAGCAGTGCCCGGCTAGCGGGAACCCACAATGAGCAGTTCTTC
TRBV5-1	-	once	TRBJ2-3	CASSLVRDHTDTQYF	TGCGCCAGCAGCTTGGTTCGGGACCACACAGATACGCAGTATTTT
TRBV30	TRBD2	-	TRBJ2-2	CAWSVGTSGIIGELFF	TGTGCCTGGAGTGTAGGGACTAGCGGGATTATCGGGGAGCTGTTTTTT
TRBV7-9	TRBD1	-	TRBJ1-1	CASSAHFQGATEAFF	TGTGCCAGCAGCGCTCACTTTCAGGGGGCTACTGAAGCTTTCTTT
TRBV7-2	-	-	TRBJ2-7	CASSFTHLQQDEQYF	TGTGCCAGCAGCTTCACCCATCTCCAACAGGACGAGCAGTACTTC
TRBV2	-	-	TRBJ2-5	CASTMGSRDQYF	TGTGCCAGCACCATGGGGTCCAGGGACCAGTACTTC
TRBV5-3	-	-	TRBJ1-5	CARSLKSAGSGNQPQHF	TGTGCCAGAAGCTTAAAGTCCGCCGGGAGTGGCAATCAGCCCCAGCATTTT